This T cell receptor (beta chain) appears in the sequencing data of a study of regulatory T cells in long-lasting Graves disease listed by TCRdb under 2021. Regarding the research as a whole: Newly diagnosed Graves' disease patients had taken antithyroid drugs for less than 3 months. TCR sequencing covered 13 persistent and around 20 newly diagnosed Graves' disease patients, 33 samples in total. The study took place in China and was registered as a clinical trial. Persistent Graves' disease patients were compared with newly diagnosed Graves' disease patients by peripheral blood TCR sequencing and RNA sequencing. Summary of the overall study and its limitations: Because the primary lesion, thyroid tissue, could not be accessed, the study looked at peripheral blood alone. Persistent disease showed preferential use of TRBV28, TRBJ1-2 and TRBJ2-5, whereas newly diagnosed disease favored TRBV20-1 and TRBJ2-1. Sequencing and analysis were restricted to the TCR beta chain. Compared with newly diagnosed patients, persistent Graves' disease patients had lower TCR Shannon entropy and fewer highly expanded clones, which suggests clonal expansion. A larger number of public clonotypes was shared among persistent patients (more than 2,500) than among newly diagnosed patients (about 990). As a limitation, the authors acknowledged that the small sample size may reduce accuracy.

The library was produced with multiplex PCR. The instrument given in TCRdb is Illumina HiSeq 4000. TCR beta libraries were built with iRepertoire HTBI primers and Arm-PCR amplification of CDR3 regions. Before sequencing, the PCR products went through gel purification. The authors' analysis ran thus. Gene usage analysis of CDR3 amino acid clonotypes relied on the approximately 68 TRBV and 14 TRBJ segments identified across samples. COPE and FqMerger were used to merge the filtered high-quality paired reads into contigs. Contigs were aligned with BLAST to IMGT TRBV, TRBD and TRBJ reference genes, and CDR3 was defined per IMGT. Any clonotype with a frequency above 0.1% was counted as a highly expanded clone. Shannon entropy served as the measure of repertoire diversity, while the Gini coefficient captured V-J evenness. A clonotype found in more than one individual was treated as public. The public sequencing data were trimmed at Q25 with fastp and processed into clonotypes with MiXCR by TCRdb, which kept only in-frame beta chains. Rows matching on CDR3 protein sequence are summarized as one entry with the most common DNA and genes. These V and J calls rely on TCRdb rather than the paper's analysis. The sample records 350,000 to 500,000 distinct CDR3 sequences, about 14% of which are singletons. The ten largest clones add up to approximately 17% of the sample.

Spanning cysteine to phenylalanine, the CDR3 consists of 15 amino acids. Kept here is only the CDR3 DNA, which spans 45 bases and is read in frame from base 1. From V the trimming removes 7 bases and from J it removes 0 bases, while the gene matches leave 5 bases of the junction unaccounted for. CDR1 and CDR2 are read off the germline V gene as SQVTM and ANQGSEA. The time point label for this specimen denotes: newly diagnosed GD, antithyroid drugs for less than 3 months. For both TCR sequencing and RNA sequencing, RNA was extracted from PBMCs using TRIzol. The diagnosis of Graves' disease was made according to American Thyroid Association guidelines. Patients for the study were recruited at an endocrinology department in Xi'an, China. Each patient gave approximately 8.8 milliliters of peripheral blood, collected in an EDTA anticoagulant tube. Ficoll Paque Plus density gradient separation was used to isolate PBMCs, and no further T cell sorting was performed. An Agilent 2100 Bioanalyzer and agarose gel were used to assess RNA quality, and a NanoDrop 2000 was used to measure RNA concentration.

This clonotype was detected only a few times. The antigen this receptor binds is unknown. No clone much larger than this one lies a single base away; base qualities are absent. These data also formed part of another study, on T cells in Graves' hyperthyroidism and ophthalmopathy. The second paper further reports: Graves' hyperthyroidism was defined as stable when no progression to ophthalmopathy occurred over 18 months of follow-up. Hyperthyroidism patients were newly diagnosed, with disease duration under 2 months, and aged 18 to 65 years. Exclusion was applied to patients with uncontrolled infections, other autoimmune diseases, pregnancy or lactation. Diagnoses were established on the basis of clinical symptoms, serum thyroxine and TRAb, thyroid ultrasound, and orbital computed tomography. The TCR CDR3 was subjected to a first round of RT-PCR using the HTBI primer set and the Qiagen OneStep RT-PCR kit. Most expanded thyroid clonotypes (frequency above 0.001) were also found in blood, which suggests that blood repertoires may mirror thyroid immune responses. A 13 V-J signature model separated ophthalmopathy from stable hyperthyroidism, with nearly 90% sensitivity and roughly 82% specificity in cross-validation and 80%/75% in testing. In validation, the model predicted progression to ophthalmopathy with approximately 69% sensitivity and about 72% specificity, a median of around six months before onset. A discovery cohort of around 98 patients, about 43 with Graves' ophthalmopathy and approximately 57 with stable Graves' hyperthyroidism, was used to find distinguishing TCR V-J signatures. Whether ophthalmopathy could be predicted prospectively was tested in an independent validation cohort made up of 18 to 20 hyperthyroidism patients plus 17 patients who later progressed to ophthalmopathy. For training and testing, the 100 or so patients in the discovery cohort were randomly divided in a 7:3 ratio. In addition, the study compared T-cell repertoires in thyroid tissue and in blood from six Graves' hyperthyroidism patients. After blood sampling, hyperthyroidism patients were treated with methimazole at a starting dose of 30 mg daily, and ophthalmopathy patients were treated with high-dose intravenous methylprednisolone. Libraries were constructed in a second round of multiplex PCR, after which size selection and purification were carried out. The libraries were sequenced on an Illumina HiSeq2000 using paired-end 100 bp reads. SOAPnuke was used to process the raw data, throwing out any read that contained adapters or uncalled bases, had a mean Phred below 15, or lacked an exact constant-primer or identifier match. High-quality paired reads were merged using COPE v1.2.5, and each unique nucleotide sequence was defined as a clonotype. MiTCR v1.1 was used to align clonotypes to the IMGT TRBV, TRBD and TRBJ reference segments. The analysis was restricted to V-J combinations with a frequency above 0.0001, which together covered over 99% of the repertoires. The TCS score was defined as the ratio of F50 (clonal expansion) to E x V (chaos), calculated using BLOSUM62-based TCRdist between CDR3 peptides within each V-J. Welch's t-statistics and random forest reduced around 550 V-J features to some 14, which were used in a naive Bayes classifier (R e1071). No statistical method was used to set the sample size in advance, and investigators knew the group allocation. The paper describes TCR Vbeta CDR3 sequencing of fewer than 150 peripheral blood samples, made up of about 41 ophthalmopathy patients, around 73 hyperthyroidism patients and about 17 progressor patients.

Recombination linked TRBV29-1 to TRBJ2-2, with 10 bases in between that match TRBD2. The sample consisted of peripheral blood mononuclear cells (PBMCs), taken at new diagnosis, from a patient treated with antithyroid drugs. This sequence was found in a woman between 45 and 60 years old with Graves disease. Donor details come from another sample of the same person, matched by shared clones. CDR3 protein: CSAASGGANTGELFF. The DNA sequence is TGCAGCGCGGCTAGCGGGGGAGCGAACACCGGGGAGCTGTTTTTT.